One T cell receptor beta chain is described in this entry. This entry comes from a study of blood T cell repertoires in COVID-19. Study information: The samples span acute and convalescent COVID-19 from the United States, Italy and Spain. PBMCs, B-cell-depleted T cells, or T cells were the source of the cDNA or gDNA that made up the material.

Enrolled through a virtual design, the participants were between roughly 18 and 89 years of age and came from about two dozen US areas. Looked up from germline, CDR1 is KGHSH and CDR2 is LQKENI. The CDR3 loop spans 14 amino acids. The V and J ends lost 6 bases and 5 bases respectively, with 16 bases between them. In the original workflow: Reference gene primer amplification in the assay estimated nucleated cell counts. The repertoire was sequenced with immunoSEQ multiplex PCR; TCRdb's copy has only in-frame clones and lacks some. Clone size and V and J calls were adopted from that table, with D and trimming inferred from the DNA. The repertoire holds roughly 150,000 clones, with over 70% as singletons.

This sequence joins TRBV18 and TRBJ2-5; tentatively, D is TRBD1 (6 bases). Sequenced material: PBMCs or T cells enriched from blood (not recorded which). The receptor was isolated from a woman in her thirties or forties with acute COVID-19. The DNA of the CDR3 is TGTGCCAGCTCGCCCACAGGGAAGGGGGAGACCCAGTACTTC. Its translation is CASSPTGKGETQYF.